These T cell receptor beta chains were read from a single sample in a study of shared clonotypes between healthy human individuals. Sequencing was performed with immunoSEQ multiplex PCR; in TCRdb, only in-frame clones are kept and a portion is missing. The sample shows approximately 2.5 million clones, approximately 94% of them seen only once. What was sequenced was naive CD4+ T cells sorted from blood. These TCRs come from a man in his late teens or twenties in good health. CDR3s include the opening cysteine and the closing phenylalanine or tryptophan. Fields, in order: V gene, D gene, J gene, clone size, CDR3 protein, CDR3 DNA. The D gene is left open where the match is weak. For some rows the clone size is stated as once, few or many, or as a class when expanded; others skip it.

TRBV4-3	TRBD1	TRBJ1-1	NA	CASSQAQGGKSTEAFF	TGCGCCAGCAGCCAAGCACAGGGGGGGAAGTCCACTGAAGCTTTCTTT
TRBV2	NA	TRBJ2-5	NA	CASSGDWVQTQYF	TGTGCCAGCAGTGGGGACTGGGTCCAGACCCAGTACTTC
TRBV7-8	NA	TRBJ1-5	NA	CASSPTGPRFNQPQHF	TGTGCCAGCAGCCCCACCGGGCCGCGCTTCAATCAGCCCCAGCATTTT
TRBV5-4	NA	TRBJ1-1	NA	CASSLGFSVTEAFF	TGTGCCAGCAGCTTGGGGTTTTCAGTAACTGAAGCTTTCTTT
TRBV9	TRBD1	TRBJ1-6	NA	CASSVEGQGPYNSPLHF	TGTGCCAGCAGCGTAGAGGGACAGGGACCTTATAATTCACCCCTCCACTTT
TRBV10-3	NA	TRBJ2-7	NA	CAISESGGRGPYEQYF	TGTGCCATCAGTGAGTCGGGAGGTAGGGGGCCCTACGAGCAGTACTTC
TRBV5-1	NA	TRBJ2-3	NA	CASSLPGDTQYF	TGCGCCAGCAGCTTACCGGGTGATACGCAGTATTTT
TRBV30	TRBD1	TRBJ2-3	NA	CAWSRQGWTDTQYF	TGTGCCTGGAGTAGACAGGGGTGGACAGATACGCAGTATTTT
TRBV5-1	NA	TRBJ1-1	few	CASSLHSDAEAFF	TGCGCCAGCAGCTTACATTCGGACGCAGAAGCTTTCTTT
TRBV4-2	TRBD1	TRBJ2-7	few	CASSQGQGDYEQYF	TGTGCCAGCAGCCAAGGACAGGGTGACTACGAGCAGTACTTC
TRBV7-2	NA	TRBJ1-2	NA	CASSLHYLVTTPGGYTF	TGTGCCAGCAGCTTACATTATCTGGTCACTACTCCGGGTGGCTACACCTTC
TRBV6-1	TRBD2	TRBJ2-7	NA	CASSPSGRGDEQYF	TGTGCCAGCAGTCCTAGCGGGAGAGGCGACGAGCAGTACTTC
TRBV9	TRBD2	TRBJ2-1	once	CASSVEEGGPWDEQFF	TGTGCCAGCAGCGTAGAAGAGGGAGGGCCTTGGGATGAGCAGTTCTTC
TRBV6-5	NA	TRBJ1-2	NA	CASSYNEGYGYTF	TGTGCCAGCAGTTACAATGAGGGCTATGGCTACACCTTC
TRBV5-1	NA	TRBJ1-1	NA	CASSSAGPLNTEAFF	TGCGCCAGCAGCTCGGCCGGACCCTTGAACACTGAAGCTTTCTTT
TRBV7-2	TRBD1	TRBJ2-5	once	CASSYPTGGETQYF	TGTGCCAGCAGCTACCCGACAGGGGGGGAGACCCAGTACTTC
TRBV11-2	NA	TRBJ2-1	NA	CASSSGSVSSYNEQFF	TGTGCCAGCAGCTCAGGATCCGTAAGCTCCTACAATGAGCAGTTCTTC
TRBV4-2	NA	TRBJ2-1	NA	CASSQEALIYNEQFF	TGTGCCAGCAGCCAAGAAGCCTTAATTTACAATGAGCAGTTCTTC
TRBV28	NA	TRBJ1-2	NA	CASNIDSQGANNYGYTF	TGTGCCAGCAACATAGACAGCCAAGGGGCCAATAACTATGGCTACACCTTC
TRBV13	TRBD2	TRBJ2-5	NA	CASSLGLAGGQETQYF	TGTGCCAGCAGCTTAGGACTAGCGGGGGGGCAAGAGACCCAGTACTTC
TRBV2	NA	TRBJ1-5	NA	CASSLLRDANQPQHF	TGTGCCAGCAGTCTTCTCCGGGACGCCAATCAGCCCCAGCATTTT
TRBV2	NA	TRBJ2-7	NA	CASSESFYYEQYF	TGTGCCAGCAGTGAAAGCTTCTACTACGAGCAGTACTTC
TRBV7-9	TRBD1	TRBJ1-4	NA	CASSSEGQLNEKLFF	TGTGCCAGCAGCTCGGAGGGACAGCTTAATGAAAAACTGTTTTTT
TRBV29-1	NA	TRBJ1-1	NA	CSANTGTKNTEAFF	TGCAGCGCTAACACCGGGACAAAGAACACTGAAGCTTTCTTT
TRBV4-1	NA	TRBJ2-1	NA	CASSQDPGAISSYNEQFF	TGCGCCAGCAGCCAAGATCCGGGAGCCATAAGCTCCTACAATGAGCAGTTCTTC
TRBV5-1	NA	TRBJ1-1	NA	CASSIGGTEAFF	TGCGCCAGCAGCATCGGGGGAACTGAAGCTTTCTTT
TRBV11-2	TRBD1	TRBJ1-2	NA	CASSLVTGTAGLNRGYTF	TGTGCCAGCAGCTTAGTGACCGGGACAGCAGGTCTAAATCGTGGCTACACCTTC
TRBV7-2	NA	TRBJ1-5	NA	CASSLGLSNQPQHF	TGTGCCAGCAGCTTGGGGCTCAGCAATCAGCCCCAGCATTTT
TRBV5-6	NA	TRBJ2-1	NA	CASSLGTIYNEQFF	TGTGCCAGCAGCTTGGGGACTATCTACAATGAGCAGTTCTTC
TRBV4-3	NA	TRBJ1-5	NA	CASSQDLGNPFQPQHF	TGCGCCAGCAGCCAAGATTTAGGGAACCCCTTTCAGCCCCAGCATTTT
TRBV5-1	NA	TRBJ2-3	NA	CASSFGTDTQYF	TGCGCCAGCAGCTTTGGCACAGATACGCAGTATTTT
TRBV19	NA	TRBJ1-3	NA	CASSISSGNTIYF	TGTGCCAGTAGTATATCCTCTGGAAACACCATATATTTT
TRBV5-1	NA	TRBJ1-2	NA	CASSDPGSGYTF	TGCGCCAGCAGCGACCCGGGGTCCGGCTACACCTTC
TRBV6-1	NA	TRBJ1-5	NA	CASSDLDQGRQPQHF	TGTGCCAGCAGTGACCTGGATCAGGGTCGTCAGCCCCAGCATTTT
TRBV7-2	TRBD2	TRBJ2-3	NA	CASSGRLAGGTDTQYF	TGTGCCAGCAGCGGGAGACTAGCGGGAGGCACAGATACGCAGTATTTT
TRBV10-3	NA	TRBJ2-7	NA	CAISETGSYEQYF	TGTGCCATCAGTGAGACAGGATCCTACGAGCAGTACTTC
TRBV6-6	NA	TRBJ1-4	NA	CASGRATNEKLFF	TGTGCCAGCGGGAGGGCAACTAATGAAAAACTGTTTTTT
TRBV9	TRBD2	TRBJ2-2	NA	CASSVGLAEPRRNTGELFF	TGTGCCAGCAGCGTAGGACTAGCCGAGCCAAGAAGAAACACCGGGGAGCTGTTTTTT
TRBV10-3	TRBD2	TRBJ2-7	NA	CAIRGLDNEQYF	TGTGCCATCAGGGGACTAGATAACGAGCAGTACTTC
TRBV13	NA	TRBJ2-7	once	CASSLEGTPSYEQYF	TGTGCCAGCAGCTTAGAAGGGACACCTTCCTACGAGCAGTACTTC
TRBV28	TRBD2	TRBJ2-3	NA	CASSTSGRYTDTQYF	TGTGCCAGCAGTACTAGCGGGAGGTACACAGATACGCAGTATTTT
TRBV2	NA	TRBJ2-2	NA	CASSEARQGHTGELFF	TGTGCCAGCAGTGAAGCGAGGCAGGGGCACACCGGGGAGCTGTTTTTT
TRBV2	TRBD1	TRBJ1-2	NA	CASGDRAFDYTF	TGTGCCTCCGGGGACAGGGCGTTTGACTACACCTTC
TRBV5-4	TRBD2	TRBJ2-7	NA	CASSGGLAREQYF	TGTGCCAGCAGCGGGGGACTAGCGCGCGAGCAGTACTTC
TRBV6-1	NA	TRBJ1-4	NA	CASSEILHRVWLSEKLFF	TGTGCCAGCAGTGAAATTCTGCACAGGGTGTGGTTAAGTGAAAAACTGTTTTTT
TRBV10-3	NA	TRBJ1-2	NA	CAISPDSYGGYTF	TGTGCCATCAGCCCCGACAGTTACGGGGGCTACACCTTC
TRBV7-2	NA	TRBJ2-4	NA	CASTALTKNIQYF	TGTGCCAGCACCGCCCTAACCAAAAACATTCAGTACTTC
TRBV6-4	TRBD1	TRBJ2-1	NA	CASISTDRDREEGEQFF	TGTGCCAGCATCTCGACTGATCGGGACAGGGAGGAGGGTGAGCAGTTCTTC
TRBV18	NA	TRBJ2-2	NA	CASSPPAPQSNTGELFF	TGTGCCAGCTCACCACCAGCGCCCCAGAGTAACACCGGGGAGCTGTTTTTT
TRBV6-1	NA	TRBJ2-7	NA	CASSDGGSVSYEQYF	TGTGCCAGCAGTGATGGAGGAAGCGTCTCCTACGAGCAGTACTTC
TRBV9	TRBD1	TRBJ2-2	NA	CASSVVGRTGRTGELFF	TGTGCCAGCAGCGTAGTAGGTCGGACAGGGAGGACCGGGGAGCTGTTTTTT
TRBV12-2	NA	TRBJ2-5	NA	CASRLADRVHVEETQYF	TGTGCAAGTCGCTTAGCGGACAGGGTACATGTGGAGGAGACCCAGTACTTC
TRBV7-9	NA	TRBJ1-1	NA	CASRTQGVNRDTEAFF	TGTGCCAGCAGAACGCAGGGCGTGAATCGTGACACTGAAGCTTTCTTT
TRBV18	NA	TRBJ2-2	once	CASSPPNNGELFF	TGTGCCAGCTCACCACCGAATAACGGGGAGCTGTTTTTT
TRBV5-1	TRBD2	TRBJ2-1	NA	CASSWTSGSLNEQFF	TGCGCCAGCAGCTGGACTAGCGGGAGTTTAAATGAGCAGTTCTTC
TRBV10-1	TRBD1	TRBJ2-7	NA	CASSSWDRGEQYF	TGCGCCAGCAGTTCCTGGGACAGGGGCGAGCAGTACTTC
TRBV28	TRBD2	TRBJ2-4	NA	CASSSGGAAKNIQYF	TGTGCCAGCAGTTCCGGGGGGGCTGCCAAAAACATTCAGTACTTC
TRBV4-3	TRBD1	TRBJ2-1	NA	CASSQDLGSDRGNEQFF	TGCGCCAGCAGCCAAGATCTGGGTTCGGACAGGGGGAATGAGCAGTTCTTC
TRBV6-5	NA	TRBJ2-1	NA	CASGAESSYNEQFF	TGTGCCAGCGGTGCAGAGAGCTCCTACAATGAGCAGTTCTTC
TRBV28	TRBD1	TRBJ1-1	NA	CASSLPTGVRGTEAFF	TGTGCCAGCAGTTTACCAACAGGGGTACGAGGAACTGAAGCTTTCTTT